A single sample is the source of the 10 T cell receptor beta chains below, sequenced in a study of blood T cells in healthy people across ages. It was with a sample-barcoded 5' primer and a J-beta primer mix that a second PCR of about 7 to 12 cycles was run. Using its own MiXCR run on the 5' RACE reads, TCRdb lists one record per CDR3 protein. Among 590,000 or so distinct CDR3 sequences, about 30% were seen once, and the ten largest hold approximately 14%. Input material: blood. These TCRs come from a woman aged 80 or over in good health.

The gene calls are TRBV6-6 and TRBJ1-1; D gene uncertain. Trimming removed 2 bases from V and 5 bases from J, with 9 bases in between. The germline V gene has CDR1 MNHNY and CDR2 SVGAGI (reference sequence). The CDR3 is 13 amino acids. Here the CDR3 reads CASSYEVRTEAFF. CDR3 in DNA: TGTGCCAGCAGTTACGAGGTACGGACTGAAGCTTTCTTT.

The J gene is TRBJ2-1, the V gene TRBV2, with 9 bases aligning to TRBD1. Trimming cost V 4 bases and J 7 bases; bases outside gene matches: 11. This CDR3 has 16 residues. CDR1 SNHLY and CDR2 FYNNEI come from the germline V gene. CDR3 sequence: CASSGTGTGTTNEQFF. CDR3 in DNA: TGTGCCAGCAGTGGAACCGGGACAGGGACGACGAATGAGCAGTTCTTC.

The rearrangement uses TRBV9 and TRBJ1-1; 8 bases agree with TRBD1. This CDR3 region has 17 residues. V gave up 0 bases and J gave up 1 base; unmatched junction bases: 8. Germline V gene data show CDR1 as SGDLS and CDR2 as YYNGEE. CDR3: CASSVAPGGAGNTEAFF. Here the CDR3 DNA reads TGTGCCAGCAGCGTAGCTCCAGGGGGCGCGGGGAACACTGAAGCTTTCTTT. Based on the CDR3 plus reference TRBV9 and TRBJ1-1, the full variable domain is DSGVTQTPKHLITATGQRVTLRCSPRSGDLSVYWYQQSLDQGLQFLIQYYNGEERAKGNILERFSAQQFPDLHSELNLSSLELGDSALYFCASSVAPGGAGNTEAFFGQGTRLTVV.

The gene calls are TRBV7-2 and TRBJ1-1; D gene uncertain. The CDR3 contains 14 residues. Germline V CDR1 and CDR2: SGHTA, FQGNSA. The ends were cut back, 1 base at V and 6 bases at J, with 12 bases in the middle. The CDR3 loop reads CASSLVGSVSEAFF. Here the CDR3 DNA reads TGTGCCAGCAGCTTAGTAGGCAGTGTCTCTGAAGCTTTCTTT.

The sample holds a few counts of this clonotype. The chain combines TRBV7-3 with TRBJ2-3; 10 bases agree with TRBD1. The germline CDR1 and CDR2 sequences are SGHTA and FQGTGA. Losses at the gene ends were 4 bases for V and 6 bases for J; bases not matched to a gene: 7. The CDR3 contains 15 residues. The CDR3 here is CASSSLPGQGDTQYF. CDR3 nucleotides: TGTGCCAGCAGCTCACTCCCGGGACAGGGGGATACGCAGTATTTT.

The rearrangement joins TRBV30 to TRBJ1-2; no clear D. In germline, CDR1 is GTSNPN, CDR2 SVGIG (reference sequence). This CDR3 contains 15 residues. V was clipped by 3 bases and J by 0 bases, with 14 bases between them. As DNA, the CDR3 is TGTGCCTGGAGCCGCGTGACAATTTCTAACTATGGCTACACCTTC. Its protein product is CAWSRVTISNYGYTF.

This clonotype was recorded at least ten times. This chain links TRBV20-1 with TRBJ1-2; a possible D gene is TRBD1 (6 bases). This CDR3 contains 19 residues. Germline CDR1 reads DFQATT; CDR2 reads SNEGSKA (reference sequence). Between the trimmed V and J ends, which lost 2 bases and 0 bases, there was a span of 25 bases. Here the CDR3 DNA reads TGCAGTGCTAGAACTAGACCGGGACACCGCCCGCCGACTAACTATGGCTACACCTTC. Translated: CSARTRPGHRPPTNYGYTF.

This rearrangement joins TRBV21-1 to TRBJ1-2; the D call of TRBD1 is as the table states it, not checked on the DNA. TRBV21-1 is classified as a pseudogene. CDR3 length: 16 amino acids. For the CDR3, the DNA is TGTGCCAGCAGCAAGAAACACAGGGTCGTTTCCTATGGCTACACCTTC. Residues: CASSKKHRVVSYGYTF.

The V call is TRBV5-1, the J call TRBJ2-7; weak D call: TRBD1 (6 bases). The CDR3 is 15 amino acids. CDR1 and CDR2 (germline): SGHRS, YFSETQ. The ends were cut back, 0 bases at V and 6 bases at J, with 16 bases in the middle. The CDR3: CASSLEAGTLREQYF. The CDR3 coding sequence is TGCGCCAGCAGCTTGGAGGCCGGGACATTACGCGAGCAGTACTTC. Using reference TRBV5-1 and TRBJ2-7 for the parts outside the CDR3, the full variable domain is KAGVTQTPRYLIKTRGQQVTLSCSPISGHRSVSWYQQTPGQGLQFLFEYFSETQRNKGNFPGRFSGRQFSNSRSEMNVSTLELGDSALYLCASSLEAGTLREQYFGPGTRLTVT.

The chain recombines TRBV7-6 with TRBJ2-7, with 7 bases identical to TRBD1. CDR3 length: 18 residues. V trimming: 3 bases; J trimming: 4 bases; junction bases outside the gene matches: 18. From germline, CDR1 is SGHVS and CDR2 FNYEAQ. CDR3 loop: CASSFRKGVPGQLYEQYF. The DNA of the CDR3 is TGTGCCAGCAGCTTTAGGAAAGGAGTGCCGGGACAGTTGTACGAGCAGTACTTC.